This T cell receptor (beta chain) was sequenced for a study of graft-versus-host responses after intestinal transplantation. Study context: Each patient got anti-thymocyte globulin induction, then tacrolimus and steroids for approximately 3 years.

General study results and limits: Allografts of one patient group, those with graft-donor T cell macrochimerism, had high graft-versus-host to host-versus-graft clonal ratios. Early post-transplant HvG declines tracked with peak circulating GvH clone levels. The authors found GvH clones in recipient marrow, some appearing first in ileum or blood.

The V end was cut by 5 bases, the J end by 4 bases, with 23 bases between. Germline CDR1 and CDR2: SGHNT and YENEEA. The CDR3 loop spans 17 amino acids. In regard to this clone: Its matching antigen is unknown.

Data came from immunoSEQ multiplex PCR; TCRdb stores just in-frame clones and leaves some out. Of around 88,000 clones listed, 75% to 90% are singletons. This TCR came from a human donor who received an intestinal transplant. The source was unstimulated CD8+ T cells sorted from spleen or lymph node cells, collected before intestinal transplant. The chain links TRBV11-3 to TRBJ1-2; no clear D. The CDR3 region has the DNA TGTGCCAGCAGCGTTTTATCCAATCTCGGAAAGACCTATGGCTACACCTTC. Residues: CASSVLSNLGKTYGYTF.